Following are 32 T cell receptor beta chains from one sample sequenced in a study of blood T cell repertoires in COVID-19. Profiling relied on immunoSEQ multiplex PCR, and the TCRdb table lists in-frame clones only, not all of them. The table includes 120,000 or so clones, about 79% detected once. The sequenced sample was peripheral blood. Receptors originate from a man in his forties or fifties with active or convalescent COVID-19.

CDR3 loop: CATRGMGPDTQYF. The CDR3 DNA follows: TGTGCCACCAGAGGTATGGGGCCAGATACGCAGTATTTT. The chain carries TRBV24-1 and TRBJ2-3, with D tentatively TRBD1 (5 bases). Germline-derived CDR1 and CDR2 are KGHDR and SFDVKD. The V end lost 7 bases, the J end lost 4 bases, and 11 bases lay between the germline ends. The CDR3 spans 13 residues.

The CDR3 DNA is TGTGCCAGCGCGTTAGTCACGACAGGGGGTGACTATGGCTACACCTTC. Its protein product is CASALVTTGGDYGYTF. The chain links TRBV28 to TRBJ1-2; 9 bases are a match to TRBD1. The CDR3 totals 16 residues. J gave up 3 bases and V 8 bases, and 13 bases lay outside the gene matches. CDR1 MDHEN and CDR2 SYDVKM come from the germline V gene.

This chain uses TRBV19 with TRBJ1-2; 8 bases match TRBD1. The CDR3 sequence is 16 residues long. Germline values: CDR1 LNHDA, CDR2 SQIVND (reference sequence). With 7 bases clipped from V and 4 bases from J, the junction kept 14 bases outside the gene matches. The CDR3 DNA is TGTGCCAGTACCACACCGTCAGGGGGCCCTTTCTATGGCTACACCTTC. Residues: CASTTPSGGPFYGYTF.

The chain is built from TRBV19 and TRBJ1-2; the D is unclear. V dropped 9 bases and J dropped 5 bases, with 16 bases sitting between them. The CDR3 is 13 residues long. The germline gives CDR1 LNHDA, CDR2 SQIVND (reference sequence). The CDR3: CASRTSGSYGYTF. The CDR3 DNA sequence: TGTGCCAGCCGCACTTCGGGGAGTTATGGCTACACCTTC.

The rearrangement uses TRBV5-1 and TRBJ2-2, with D tentatively TRBD1 (5 bases). The CDR3 has 13 residues. V lost 4 bases, J lost 4 bases, and 8 bases lay in between. Germline assignment: CDR1 SGHRS and CDR2 YFSETQ. The CDR3 sequence is CASSQTVTGELFF. The CDR3 DNA sequence: TGCGCCAGCAGCCAGACAGTCACCGGGGAGCTGTTTTTT.

V is TRBV9 and J is TRBJ1-2, with 11 bases lining up with TRBD1. Germline V CDR1 and CDR2: SGDLS, YYNGEE. The ends lost 1 base at V and 4 bases at J; junction bases unmatched: 6. The CDR3 is 16 amino acids. CDR3 nucleotides: TGTGCCAGCAGCGTATCCGGGACAGGGGGTGGCTATGGCTACACCTTC. Its translation: CASSVSGTGGGYGYTF.

This clone has a handful of counts. The rearrangement uses TRBV6-1 and TRBJ2-7; tentatively, D is TRBD2 (7 bases). Germline V gene sequence: CDR1 MNHNS, CDR2 SASEGT. Trimming took off 0 bases at V and 7 bases at J, with 13 bases between the two ends. This CDR3 region has 14 residues. The CDR3 loop reads CASSEAGGRGEQYF. The CDR3 DNA is TGTGCCAGCAGTGAAGCGGGGGGGCGTGGTGAGCAGTACTTC.

A word on this clone: This likely reflects a read error, since a far larger clone is one base away. The chain joins TRBV7-2 to TRBJ2-1; tentative D call: TRBD2 (6 bases). Germline V gene data show CDR1 as SGHTA and CDR2 as FQGNSA. This CDR3 contains 15 residues. Trimming took off 1 base at V and 0 bases at J, with 7 bases between the two ends. In DNA form, the CDR3 reads TGTGCCAGCAGCTTAGACGGGAGCTCCTACAATGAGCAGTTCTTC. It translates to CASSLDGSSYNEQFF.

This sequence joins TRBV7-9 and TRBJ1-1; no clear D gene. The CDR3 covers 13 residues. Germline CDR1 is SEHNR and CDR2 is FQNEAQ (reference sequence). Trimming stripped 8 bases from V and 0 bases from J, with 10 bases between. CDR3 nucleotides: TGTGCCAGCTCCCAGTTGTTGAACACTGAAGCTTTCTTT. This gives the protein CASSQLLNTEAFF.

This clone was seen once. CDR3 loop: CASTPTSGSYEQYF. In DNA form, the CDR3 reads TGTGCCAGCACCCCGACTAGCGGATCCTACGAGCAGTACTTC. The chain joins TRBV5-5 to TRBJ2-7; TRBD2 matches 9 bases. V lost 6 bases to trimming and J lost 1 base; unmatched junction nucleotides: 5. This CDR3 comprises 14 residues. Germline V gene sequence: CDR1 SGHKS, CDR2 YYEKEE (reference sequence).

This chain connects TRBV6-6 to TRBJ1-2; the D is unclear. The CDR3 runs to 15 residues. Germline V gene sequence: CDR1 MNHNY, CDR2 SVGAGI (reference sequence). The germline V and J ends were trimmed by 5 bases and 0 bases, with 13 bases remaining between them. The chain's CDR3 is CASSPGSVANYGYTF. The CDR3 region has the DNA TGTGCCAGCAGTCCCGGTTCCGTAGCTAACTATGGCTACACCTTC.

The CDR3: CASSQDRGNSYNSPLHF. The CDR3 DNA follows: TGTGCCAGCAGCCAAGATAGAGGAAACTCCTATAATTCACCCCTCCACTTT. The rearrangement links TRBV4-2 to TRBJ1-6; D not resolved. V lost 0 bases and J lost 0, with 9 bases in between. Germline loops: CDR1 LGHNA, CDR2 YNFKEQ. This CDR3 is built from 17 residues.

The rearrangement links TRBV24-1 to TRBJ2-3; 9 positions agree with TRBD2. Germline V lookup: CDR1 KGHDR, CDR2 SFDVKD. This CDR3 comprises 15 residues. Germline trimming cut 5 bases from V and 1 base from J; bases unmatched to any gene: 3. CDR3 protein: CATSVRTSGTDTQYF. For the CDR3, the DNA is TGTGCCACCAGTGTGCGGACTAGCGGCACAGATACGCAGTATTTT.

V gene TRBV4-1 combines with J gene TRBJ1-5; D gene uncertain. The CDR3 runs to 17 residues. V lost 6 bases and J lost 0, with 18 bases in between. Germline CDR1 is MGHRA and CDR2 is YSYEKL. The CDR3 sequence is CASSLQYSDYSNQPQHF. The CDR3 nucleotides read TGCGCCAGCAGTCTCCAATACTCAGACTATAGCAATCAGCCCCAGCATTTT.

This clone was recorded only once. V gene TRBV9 combines with J gene TRBJ2-7; 8 bases are a match to TRBD2. The germline CDR1 and CDR2 sequences are SGDLS and YYNGEE. The V gene end was trimmed by 0 bases and the J gene end by 2 bases; junction bases not matched to a gene: 1. The CDR3 contains 14 residues. As DNA, the CDR3 is TGTGCCAGCAGCGTAGCGGGAGGGACCTACGAGCAGTACTTC. Residues: CASSVAGGTYEQYF.

The chain couples TRBV6-4 to TRBJ2-2; tentatively, D is TRBD2 (5 bases). Looked up from germline, CDR1 is MRHNA and CDR2 is SNTAGT. Trimming took 5 bases from V and 2 from J, leaving 9 bases between them. CDR3 length: 14 residues. The CDR3 bases are TGTGCCAGCAGTTTCGGGATAAACACCGGGGAGCTGTTTTTT. Encoded protein: CASSFGINTGELFF.

This chain links TRBV5-1 with TRBJ1-6; the match to TRBD1 covers 8 bases. In germline, CDR1 is SGHRS, CDR2 YFSETQ. This CDR3 is 17 amino acids long. Trimming took 4 bases from V and 0 from J; bases not matched to a gene: 6. The CDR3 reads CASSPTGASSYNSPLHF. The CDR3 DNA is TGCGCCAGCAGCCCGACAGGGGCGAGCTCCTATAATTCACCCCTCCACTTT.

Comments on this clone: Other DNA sequences in the same sample also yield this CDR3. The genes are TRBV6-5 and TRBJ1-6; 9 bases are shared with TRBD1. This CDR3 region has 13 residues. The germline CDR1 and CDR2 sequences are MNHEY and SVGAGI. With V trimmed by 6 bases and J by 8 bases, 2 bases remained unmatched. CDR3 DNA: TGTGCCAGCAGCCGGGACAGGGATTCACCCCTCCACTTT. This sequence encodes CASSRDRDSPLHF.

The rearrangement uses TRBV30 and TRBJ2-5; D perhaps matches TRBD2 (6 bases). This CDR3 spans 12 amino acids. V was clipped by 5 bases and J by 4 bases, with 11 bases between them. Germline V lookup: CDR1 GTSNPN, CDR2 SVGIG (reference sequence). CDR3 loop: CAWRERGETQYF. In DNA form, the CDR3 reads TGTGCCTGGCGGGAGAGGGGAGAGACCCAGTACTTC. Together with reference TRBV30 and TRBJ2-5, the CDR3 gives the full variable domain: SQTIHQWPATLVQPVGSPLSLECTVEGTSNPNLYWYRQAAGRGLQLLFYSVGIGQISSEVPQNLSASRPQDRQFILSSKKLLLSDSGFYLCAWRERGETQYFGPGTRLLVL.

The chain links TRBV2 to TRBJ2-3, with D possibly matching TRBD2 (6 bases). Trimming left V 8 bases short and J 4 bases short, with 10 bases between. Germline V CDR1 and CDR2: SNHLY, FYNNEI. CDR3 length equals 12 residues. Here the CDR3 DNA reads TGTGCCAGCGGGGGGTTGGCAGATACGCAGTATTTT. Amino acids: CASGGLADTQYF. Full variable domain (remainder filled in from reference TRBV2 and TRBJ2-3): EPEVTQTPSHQVTQMGQEVILRCVPISNHLYFYWYRQILGQKVEFLVSFYNNEISEKSEIFDDQFSVERPDGSNFTLKIRSTKLEDSAMYFCASGGLADTQYFGPGTRLTVL.

V usage is TRBV3-1 (or the pseudogene TRBV3-2) and J usage is TRBJ2-7; 9 positions agree with TRBD1. Germline CDR1 reads LGHDT; CDR2 reads YNNKEL (reference sequence). This CDR3 comprises 14 residues. The ends lost 8 bases at V and 3 bases at J; junction bases unmatched: 8. The CDR3 here is CASSLGTGRYEQYF. In DNA, the CDR3 is TGTGCCAGCTCCTTGGGGACAGGGCGCTACGAGCAGTACTTC.

CDR3 loop: CASSPPIGTLRELFF. CDR3 bases: TGTGCCAGCTCACCACCAATCGGGACTCTTCGGGAGCTGTTTTTT. This chain uses TRBV18 with TRBJ2-2; tentative D call: TRBD2 (6 bases). Trimming stripped 0 bases from V and 9 bases from J, with 14 bases between. Germline CDR1 and CDR2: KGHSH and LQKENI. The CDR3 extends over 15 amino acids.

The chain combines TRBV9 with TRBJ2-3, with 11 bases aligning to TRBD1. The CDR3 spans 16 residues. Germline assignment: CDR1 SGDLS and CDR2 YYNGEE. The trim removed 3 bases at V and 8 bases at J, leaving 11 bases unmatched. In DNA, the CDR3 is TGTGCCAGCAGCGCCCTGGGACAGGGGGTATTAGCTACGCAGTATTTT. Translated: CASSALGQGVLATQYF.

CDR3 nucleotides: TGTGCCAGCAAGCCACAGGCGGGGGGCGGAGAGACCCAGTACTTC. Translating it yields CASKPQAGGGETQYF. This chain connects TRBV7-2 to TRBJ2-5; 8 bases line up with TRBD2. CDR1 is SGHTA and CDR2 is FQGNSA in the germline V gene. V dropped 7 bases and J dropped 4; count of bases not matched to a gene: 11. There are 15 residues in the CDR3.

This clone has ten or more counts. J is TRBJ1-2 and V is TRBV4-3; 7 bases line up with TRBD1. The CDR3 is made up of 16 amino acids. Germline lookup yields CDR1 LGHNA and CDR2 YSLEER. After removal of 0 bases from V and 5 bases from J, the junction contained 9 bases not matched to a gene. The CDR3 region is CASSQDPRQGEYGYTF. The CDR3 bases are TGCGCCAGCAGCCAAGACCCCCGACAGGGAGAATATGGCTACACCTTC.

J is TRBJ2-5 and V is TRBV21-1; no DNA check was done on the table's D call, TRBD1. TRBV21-1 is an annotated pseudogene. This CDR3 has 15 amino acids. The CDR3 protein is CASPGAGAYQETQYF. Written as DNA, the CDR3 is TGTGCCAGCCCAGGGGCAGGCGCGTACCAAGAGACCCAGTACTTC.

J is TRBJ2-2 and V is TRBV4-1, with D maybe TRBD1 (6 bases). CDR3 size: 16 residues. From germline, CDR1 is MGHRA and CDR2 YSYEKL. V was trimmed by 4 bases and J by 3 bases, leaving 15 bases between them. CDR3 coding DNA: TGCGCCAGCAGCCCCCTATCAGGGGCGGACACCGGGGAGCTGTTTTTT. Its protein is CASSPLSGADTGELFF.

The chain recombines TRBV11-2 with TRBJ2-1, with D possibly TRBD2 on 5 matching bases. The CDR3 is 13 amino acids. The germline V gene encodes CDR1 SGHAT and CDR2 FQNNGV. The V and J ends lost 1 base and 9 bases respectively, with 10 bases between them. CDR3 protein: CASSLGGSGEQFF. The DNA of the CDR3 is TGTGCCAGCAGCTTAGGAGGGTCGGGTGAGCAGTTCTTC.

This sequence joins TRBV27 and TRBJ1-2; weak D call: TRBD1 (6 bases). Per the germline V gene, CDR1 is MNHEY and CDR2 is SMNVEV (reference sequence). This CDR3 has 14 amino acids. Trimming removed 3 bases from V and 7 bases from J, with 15 bases in between. The CDR3 loop reads CASSFTPLGGGYTF. CDR3 sequence (DNA): TGTGCCAGCAGTTTTACGCCTTTAGGGGGTGGCTACACCTTC.

V is TRBV12-3 or TRBV12-4 and J is TRBJ1-2; D is unresolved. This CDR3 comprises 13 residues. V lost 4 bases and J lost 1, with 7 bases in between. In nucleotides, the CDR3 is TGTGCCAGCAGTTACCTCAGTAACTATGGCTACACCTTC. This encodes CASSYLSNYGYTF.

The chain recombines TRBV27 with TRBJ1-5; TRBD1 might be the D (5 bases). The CDR3 spans 17 residues. The germline CDR1 and CDR2 sequences are MNHEY and SMNVEV (reference sequence). V was shortened by 5 bases and J by 0 bases, with 17 bases between the two germline ends. DNA for the CDR3: TGTGCCAGCAGTCCGGGACTGGGCGGCTATAGCAATCAGCCCCAGCATTTT. Amino acid sequence: CASSPGLGGYSNQPQHF.

This chain connects TRBV7-2 to TRBJ1-5, with a tentative D call TRBD1 (6 bases). Germline assignment: CDR1 SGHTA and CDR2 FQGNSA. The CDR3 totals 15 residues. V lost 4 bases, J lost 6 bases, and 16 bases lay in between. CDR3 loop: CASSSQTGLSQPQHF. For the CDR3, the DNA is TGTGCCAGCAGCTCCCAGACAGGCCTAAGTCAGCCCCAGCATTTT.